A single sample gave rise to the 17 T cell receptor beta chains below, sequenced in a study of regulatory T cells in long-lasting Graves disease. Time point of the sample: newly diagnosed GD, antithyroid drugs for less than 3 months. RNA isolated from PBMCs was used to make the TCR library. Arm-PCR of CDR3 regions and iRepertoire HTBI primers were used to build TCR beta libraries. TCRdb re-called the multiplex PCR reads with MiXCR, one entry per CDR3 protein. The sample lists around 450,000 distinct CDR3 sequences; around 16% were seen once. The data were also submitted as part of a second study, on T cells in Graves' hyperthyroidism and ophthalmopathy.

Source: peripheral blood mononuclear cells (PBMCs), taken at new diagnosis, from a patient treated with antithyroid drugs. The receptors were gathered from a man aged 40-49 years with Graves disease.

V is TRBV20-1 and J is TRBJ2-1; 9 nucleotides match TRBD2. The length of the CDR3 is 14 residues. Per germline, CDR1 DFQATT and CDR2 SNEGSKA (reference sequence). Unmatched junction bases numbered 10, after V lost 6 bases and J lost 7 bases. The CDR3 DNA sequence: TGCAGTGCCCATGGGGCGGGAGGGAGAAATGAGCAGTTCTTC. The encoded protein is CSAHGAGGRNEQFF.

This clonotype was recorded many times. The chain employs TRBV6-4 and TRBJ1-2, with no clear D. Trimming pared 3 bases from V and 2 bases from J, leaving 10 bases between. Germline V lookup: CDR1 MRHNA, CDR2 SNTAGT. The CDR3 sequence is 14 residues long. The CDR3: CASSEAWRNYGYTF. DNA for the CDR3: TGTGCCAGCAGTGAAGCGTGGAGAAACTATGGCTACACCTTC.

The V call is TRBV4-2, the J call TRBJ1-1; D remains ambiguous. The CDR3 extends over 14 amino acids. The V gene's germline CDR1 is LGHNA and CDR2 YNFKEQ. The germline V and J ends were trimmed by 2 bases and 2 bases, with 9 bases remaining between them. The CDR3 protein is CASSQPVGNTEAFF. The DNA of the CDR3 is TGTGCCAGCAGCCAACCCGTCGGAAACACTGAAGCTTTCTTT.

This clonotype came up many times. The CDR3 region is CASSNGNRDNYEQYF. CDR3 in DNA: TGTGCCAGCAGCAACGGCAACCGGGACAACTACGAGCAGTACTTC. This chain uses TRBV6-1 with TRBJ2-7; possibly TRBD1 for D (6 bases). Per the germline V gene, CDR1 is MNHNS and CDR2 is SASEGT. The CDR3 is 15 amino acids. The V gene lost 6 bases and the J gene lost 3 bases, with 18 bases spanning the gap.

This clonotype occurred many times. The V and J genes are TRBV5-5 and TRBJ2-1; D is perhaps TRBD1 or TRBD2 (6 bases each). The ends were cut back, 2 bases at V and 10 bases at J, with 10 bases in the middle. CDR1 SGHKS and CDR2 YYEKEE come from the germline V gene (reference sequence). The CDR3 is 12 residues long. This chain's CDR3 is CASSFGGAEQFF. In DNA form, the CDR3 reads TGTGCCAGCAGCTTCGGGGGCGCGGAGCAGTTCTTC.

The chain carries TRBV6-1 and TRBJ1-5; D gene unclear. Germline V gene data show CDR1 as MNHNS and CDR2 as SASEGT. The CDR3 consists of 15 residues. Between the trimmed V and J ends, which lost 1 base and 4 bases, there was a span of 11 bases. CDR3 amino acids: CASSEEWPLNQPQHF. CDR3 coding DNA: TGTGCCAGCAGTGAAGAGTGGCCCCTTAATCAGCCCCAGCATTTT.

The genes are TRBV24-1 and TRBJ1-5; D gene unclear. V was clipped by 1 base and J by 7 bases, with 4 bases between them. Per germline, CDR1 KGHDR and CDR2 SFDVKD. This CDR3 comprises 12 residues. The CDR3 spells CATSDLNQPQHF. The DNA of the CDR3 is TGTGCCACCAGTGATTTAAACCAGCCCCAGCATTTT.

This clonotype was seen repeatedly, ten times or more. The V and J genes are TRBV5-5 and TRBJ1-4; tentatively, D is TRBD1 (6 bases). V gave up 4 bases and J gave up 8 bases, with 18 bases separating them. The CDR3 is 15 residues long. Germline V CDR1 and CDR2: SGHKS, YYEKEE (reference sequence). The CDR3 loop is CASSGFGGREEKLFF. The DNA of the CDR3 is TGTGCCAGCAGCGGTTTCGGGGGGCGGGAGGAAAAACTGTTTTTT.

This clonotype was found a few times. J is TRBJ2-1 and V is TRBV6-2 or TRBV6-3; TRBD2 aligns across 7 bases. The CDR3 is 16 residues long. The ends lost 4 bases at V and 3 bases at J; junction bases unmatched: 9. CDR1 MNHEY and CDR2 SVGEGT come from the germline V gene. The DNA for the CDR3 is TGTGCCAGCAGTTCCATCCTGGCTAGCGGCTACAATGAGCAGTTCTTC. Protein sequence: CASSSILASGYNEQFF.

Note on this clonotype: Just one base apart from a much larger clone, this may be a read error. This chain links TRBV30 with TRBJ2-1; 13 nucleotides agree with TRBD2. Germline V gene sequence: CDR1 GTSNPN, CDR2 SVGIG (reference sequence). This CDR3 has 15 amino acids. V lost 5 bases and J lost 7; bases outside the gene matches: 8. CDR3 nucleotides: TGTGCCTGGGTGCCGGGACTAGCGGGATTAAATGAGCAGTTCTTC. Protein sequence: CAWVPGLAGLNEQFF. Full variable domain (remainder filled in from reference TRBV30 and TRBJ2-1): SQTIHQWPATLVQPVGSPLSLECTVEGTSNPNLYWYRQAAGRGLQLLFYSVGIGQISSEVPQNLSASRPQDRQFILSSKKLLLSDSGFYLCAWVPGLAGLNEQFFGPGTRLTVL.

Only a few counts were recorded for this clonotype. V gene TRBV27 combines with J gene TRBJ2-7; TRBD2 agrees at 7 bases. Germline CDR1 is MNHEY and CDR2 is SMNVEV (reference sequence). The CDR3 covers 14 residues. The ends lost 1 base at V and 3 bases at J; junction bases unmatched: 3. The DNA for the CDR3 is TGTGCCAGCAGTTTATTTGGGACTAACTACGAGCAGTACTTC. Translating it yields CASSLFGTNYEQYF.

This clonotype occurred a few times. The chain carries TRBV7-6 and TRBJ2-2; D is unclear. The CDR3 consists of 13 residues. Germline CDR1 reads SGHVS; CDR2 reads FNYEAQ. The ends were cut back, 1 base at V and 9 bases at J, with 9 bases in the middle. The CDR3 bases are TGTGCCAGCAGCTTAGATCTTGTCCGGGAGCTGTTTTTT. It codes for CASSLDLVRELFF.

This clonotype was observed many times. The chain carries TRBV12-3 or TRBV12-4 and TRBJ2-3; 14 bases fit TRBD2. V shed 5 bases and J 4 bases; nucleotides not matched to a gene: 5. The CDR3 is made up of 16 amino acids. The CDR3 region is CASSPRLAGGSDTQYF. CDR3 in DNA: TGTGCCAGCAGTCCCCGACTAGCGGGAGGGTCAGATACGCAGTATTTT.

As for this clonotype: The likely explanation is a read error, given a far larger clone one base away. The chain links TRBV14 to TRBJ1-1; 9 bases agree with TRBD1. The junction had 3 bases not matched to a gene; V was cut back by 4 bases and J by 3 bases. CDR3 size: 14 residues. CDR1 is SGHDN, CDR2 FVKESK, per germline. The CDR3 sequence: CASSLRDRDTEAFF. The CDR3 DNA follows: TGTGCCAGCAGCCTCCGGGACAGGGACACTGAAGCTTTCTTT.

The gene calls are TRBV20-1 and TRBJ2-1; TRBD2 agrees at 15 bases. The V gene end was trimmed by 6 bases and the J gene end by 8 bases; junction bases not matched to a gene: 2. The CDR3 has 13 amino acids. Germline V CDR1 and CDR2: DFQATT, SNEGSKA (reference sequence). The CDR3 DNA reads as TGCAGTGCGGGACTAGCGGGAGGAGATGAGCAGTTCTTC. Translation: CSAGLAGGDEQFF.

In this sample, this clonotype turned up many times. V usage is TRBV11-2 and J usage is TRBJ1-2, with D tentatively TRBD1 (6 bases). Germline V CDR1 and CDR2: SGHAT, FQNNGV. V was trimmed by 6 bases and J by 2 bases, leaving 16 bases between them. This CDR3 comprises 15 residues. The CDR3 loop reads CASRASGGANYGYTF. Here the CDR3 DNA reads TGTGCCAGCAGGGCGTCGGGGGGCGCAAACTATGGCTACACCTTC.

This clonotype was picked up many times. The chain joins TRBV30 to TRBJ1-5, with D unclear. In germline, CDR1 is GTSNPN, CDR2 SVGIG (reference sequence). The CDR3 is made up of 13 amino acids. Between the trimmed V and J ends, which lost 1 base and 5 bases, there was a span of 9 bases. The CDR3 DNA reads as TGTGCCTGGAGTGGAGGTCGCGATCAGCCCCAGCATTTT. Its translation: CAWSGGRDQPQHF.